The rows below give T cell receptor beta chains drawn from one sample of a study of cytomegalovirus exposure and HLA in healthy donors. Profiled with immunoSEQ multiplex PCR; TCRdb holds only in-frame clones, not every one. The profile covers some 110,000 clones, with roughly four fifths appearing a single time and approximately 3.6% taken by the ten largest. The sequenced sample was PBMCs. All receptors derive from a man between 60 and 75 years old in good health and CMV-seronegative. Both conserved end residues are part of each CDR3. The D gene is left open where the match is weak. A row's size may be missing; if present it is once, few, many or a size class.

D gene,V gene,clone size,J gene,CDR3 protein,CDR3 DNA
TRBD1,TRBV9,-,TRBJ1-5,CASSPRTGGQPQHF,TGTGCCAGCAGCCCAAGGACAGGGGGTCAGCCCCAGCATTTT
-,TRBV5-1,-,TRBJ1-1,CASRHFDRMNTEAFF,TGCGCCAGCAGACATTTCGACAGGATGAACACTGAAGCTTTCTTT
TRBD1,TRBV5-5,few,TRBJ1-2,CASRGQPNYGYTF,TGTGCCAGCAGGGGACAGCCCAACTATGGCTACACCTTC
TRBD1,TRBV5-8,-,TRBJ1-5,CASSLTGAHQPQHF,TGTGCCAGCAGCCTCACAGGGGCTCATCAGCCCCAGCATTTT
-,TRBV28,-,TRBJ1-1,CASSLLGGVNTEAFF,TGTGCCAGCAGTTTATTAGGGGGGGTGAACACTGAAGCTTTCTTT
TRBD1,TRBV7-2,-,TRBJ2-3,CASSQQGPTDTQYF,TGTGCCAGCAGTCAACAGGGGCCCACAGATACGCAGTATTTT
-,TRBV19,few,TRBJ2-7,CASSIGGQNSYEQYF,TGTGCCAGTAGTATAGGAGGGCAGAACTCCTACGAGCAGTACTTC
-,TRBV18,-,TRBJ2-7,CASSPSQSYEQYF,TGTGCCAGCTCACCTAGCCAATCCTACGAGCAGTACTTC
-,TRBV11-2,-,TRBJ2-1,CASSFSGSYNEQFF,TGTGCCAGCAGCTTCTCAGGCTCCTACAATGAGCAGTTCTTC
TRBD1,TRBV2,-,TRBJ2-1,CATGTGEYNEQFF,TGTGCCACCGGGACAGGGGAGTACAATGAGCAGTTCTTC
TRBD2,TRBV4-2,-,TRBJ2-1,CASSQGLAGGPSGQFF,TGTGCCAGCAGCCAGGGACTAGCGGGGGGGCCATCAGGACAGTTCTTC
-,TRBV6-5,-,TRBJ1-5,CASSKAGDNQPQHF,TGTGCCAGCAGTAAGGCAGGGGACAATCAGCCCCAGCATTTT
-,TRBV5-1,-,TRBJ2-2,CASSSGARLDTGELFF,TGCGCCAGCAGCTCTGGAGCGAGACTCGACACCGGGGAGCTGTTTTTT
-,TRBV6-4,-,TRBJ2-1,CASSPTPSSYNEQFF,TGTGCCAGCAGTCCGACTCCTAGCTCCTACAATGAGCAGTTCTTC
TRBD1,TRBV5-4,-,TRBJ1-2,CASSFTGAIYGYTF,TGTGCCAGCAGCTTCACAGGGGCCATCTATGGCTACACCTTC
TRBD1,TRBV5-1,-,TRBJ2-5,CASSLRQGSETQYF,TGCGCCAGCAGCCTGCGACAGGGGTCAGAGACCCAGTACTTC
TRBD1,TRBV7-9,-,TRBJ2-1,CASSYAGQGARFF,TGTGCCAGCAGCTATGCAGGACAGGGGGCTCGGTTCTTC
-,TRBV5-1,once,TRBJ1-1,CASSKNGGTEAFF,TGCGCCAGCAGCAAGAACGGGGGCACTGAAGCTTTCTTT
-,TRBV5-1,-,TRBJ2-2,CATTTSTNTGELFF,TGCGCCACCACGACAAGTACGAACACCGGGGAGCTGTTTTTT
-,TRBV2,-,TRBJ1-1,CASSGTPGFLEAFF,TGTGCCAGCAGTGGTACCCCGGGGTTTTTAGAAGCTTTCTTT
TRBD1,TRBV29-1,-,TRBJ1-2,CSGGAGQDFGGYTF,TGCAGCGGGGGGGCGGGACAGGACTTCGGTGGCTACACCTTC
TRBD1,TRBV6-5,-,TRBJ2-1,CASTTGGAINEQFF,TGTGCCAGTACGACAGGGGGCGCGATCAATGAGCAGTTCTTC
-,TRBV5-1,-,TRBJ2-5,CASRLFDQETQYF,TGCGCCAGCAGACTTTTCGACCAAGAGACCCAGTACTTC
TRBD1,TRBV4-2,-,TRBJ1-2,CASSQGSGGPYGYTF,TGTGCCAGCAGCCAAGGCTCAGGGGGGCCCTATGGCTACACCTTC
TRBD2,TRBV5-4,once,TRBJ2-3,CASSNPGLAADTQYF,TGTGCCAGCAGCAATCCGGGACTAGCGGCAGATACGCAGTATTTT
TRBD2,TRBV4-2,-,TRBJ2-3,CASSQSPGLAGGSGTDTQYF,TGTGCCAGCAGCCAATCTCCGGGACTAGCGGGGGGATCGGGCACAGATACGCAGTATTTT
TRBD2,TRBV7-9,once,TRBJ2-5,CASSFGLAGAPETQYF,TGTGCCAGCAGCTTCGGACTAGCGGGGGCCCCGGAGACCCAGTACTTC
TRBD1,TRBV12-5,-,TRBJ1-5,CASGLVLGTGVNQPQHF,TGTGCTAGTGGTTTGGTACTTGGGACAGGGGTCAATCAGCCCCAGCATTTT
-,TRBV2,-,TRBJ1-2,CASKYLWGTRGYTF,TGTGCCAGCAAATACCTTTGGGGGACTAGGGGCTACACCTTC
-,TRBV6-5,once,TRBJ1-6,CASSYTPGERLHF,TGTGCCAGCAGTTACACCCCAGGGGAGCGCCTCCACTTT
-,TRBV6-5,-,TRBJ2-5,CASSWSATVQETQYF,TGTGCCAGCAGTTGGAGCGCAACCGTACAAGAGACCCAGTACTTC
-,TRBV19,-,TRBJ1-1,CASSPDRDTEAFF,TGTGCCAGTAGCCCAGATCGGGACACTGAAGCTTTCTTT
TRBD1,TRBV9,-,TRBJ1-4,CASSVHRGRDEKLFF,TGTGCCAGCAGCGTACACAGGGGGCGCGATGAAAAACTGTTTTTT
TRBD1,TRBV7-6,-,TRBJ1-2,CASSATGGGYGYTF,TGTGCCAGCAGCGCCACAGGGGGCGGTTATGGCTACACCTTC
-,TRBV5-1,-,TRBJ1-4,CASSGSQGFDEKLFF,TGCGCCAGCAGCGGTTCACAGGGTTTCGATGAAAAACTGTTTTTT
TRBD1,TRBV7-3,-,TRBJ1-1,CASKQGRNTEAFF,TGTGCCAGCAAACAGGGGAGGAACACTGAAGCTTTCTTT